These T cell receptor beta chains were read from a single sample in a study of high-grade serous ovarian cancer treatment subgroups. Assay: immunoSEQ multiplex PCR; the TCRdb copy retains only in-frame clones and omits some. The data show 3,200 or so clones, 70% to 80% seen once. The specimen was tumor tissue. Receptors were obtained from a human donor with high-grade serous ovarian cancer. The CDR3 runs from the conserved cysteine through the conserved F or W. The D gene is left open where the match is weak. Clone size is given for some rows only: seen once, a few or many times, or a class if the clone is expanded.

v_gene: TRBV19; d_gene: NA; j_gene: TRBJ2-7; abundance: few; CDR3nt: TGTGCCAGTAGTATAGATCATGCCGAGCAGTACTTC; CDR3aa: CASSIDHAEQYF
v_gene: TRBV5-5; d_gene: NA; j_gene: TRBJ2-7; abundance: NA; CDR3nt: TGTGTTTCCCGAGCTGAAGGCGAGGACGAGCAGTACTTC; CDR3aa: CVSRAEGEDEQYF
v_gene: TRBV27; d_gene: TRBD1; j_gene: TRBJ2-7; abundance: few; CDR3nt: TGTGCCAGCAGTCCAGACAGGGGCCACGAGCAGTACTTC; CDR3aa: CASSPDRGHEQYF
v_gene: TRBV28; d_gene: NA; j_gene: TRBJ1-2; abundance: NA; CDR3nt: TGTGCCAGCAGTTTAGTGATTCTGGGGGGCTACACCTTC; CDR3aa: CASSLVILGGYTF
v_gene: TRBV5-6; d_gene: NA; j_gene: TRBJ1-1; abundance: NA; CDR3nt: TGTGCCAGCAGCTGGACAGAGATGAACACTGAAGCTTTCTTT; CDR3aa: CASSWTEMNTEAFF
v_gene: TRBV28; d_gene: TRBD2; j_gene: TRBJ2-5; abundance: NA; CDR3nt: TGTGCCAGCAATGCGGTAAAGGGGCGGGAGCCAAGAGAGACCCAGTACTTC; CDR3aa: CASNAVKGREPRETQYF
v_gene: TRBV7-2; d_gene: TRBD2; j_gene: TRBJ2-7; abundance: NA; CDR3nt: TGTGCCAGCAGCACTTGGACTAGCGGGAGAGGTTACGAGCAGTACTTC; CDR3aa: CASSTWTSGRGYEQYF
v_gene: TRBV5-6; d_gene: NA; j_gene: TRBJ1-5; abundance: NA; CDR3nt: TGTGCCAGCAGCTTTAGAGCGGGCCGGTGGCCCCAGCATTTT; CDR3aa: CASSFRAGRWPQHF
v_gene: TRBV5-6; d_gene: TRBD2; j_gene: TRBJ2-1; abundance: NA; CDR3nt: TGTGCCAGCAGCTTCATTTTAGCGGGAGGGCTTAATGAGCAGTTCTTC; CDR3aa: CASSFILAGGLNEQFF
v_gene: TRBV10-2; d_gene: NA; j_gene: TRBJ2-7; abundance: NA; CDR3nt: TGCGCCAGCAATGGCGGCCCGGCCTACGAGCAGTACTTC; CDR3aa: CASNGGPAYEQYF
v_gene: TRBV2; d_gene: TRBD1; j_gene: TRBJ1-2; abundance: NA; CDR3nt: TGTGCCAGCAGGGGGACAGGGCCCTATGGCTACACCTTC; CDR3aa: CASRGTGPYGYTF
v_gene: TRBV28; d_gene: NA; j_gene: TRBJ1-1; abundance: NA; CDR3nt: TGTGCCAGCAGGTTGATGAACACTGAAGCTTTCTTT; CDR3aa: CASRLMNTEAFF
v_gene: TRBV4-2; d_gene: TRBD1; j_gene: TRBJ2-3; abundance: NA; CDR3nt: TGTGCCAGCAGCTTGGGTCTGACAGGGGTAGATACGCAGTATTTT; CDR3aa: CASSLGLTGVDTQYF
v_gene: TRBV19; d_gene: NA; j_gene: TRBJ2-1; abundance: once; CDR3nt: TGTGCCACCTCAAAGAGGTCGGCGGATGAGCAGTTCTTC; CDR3aa: CATSKRSADEQFF
v_gene: TRBV5-4; d_gene: TRBD1; j_gene: TRBJ2-3; abundance: NA; CDR3nt: TGTGCCAGCAGCATAGACAGGGCGAGATCGGATACGCAGTATTTT; CDR3aa: CASSIDRARSDTQYF
v_gene: TRBV7-8; d_gene: NA; j_gene: TRBJ2-7; abundance: NA; CDR3nt: TGTGCCAGCTCCCCGGAGGGGTACCACGAGCAGTACTTC; CDR3aa: CASSPEGYHEQYF
v_gene: TRBV27; d_gene: TRBD1; j_gene: TRBJ2-7; abundance: NA; CDR3nt: TGTGCCAGCAGCCCCGGACAGGTCGTCCTCGAGCAGTACTTC; CDR3aa: CASSPGQVVLEQYF
v_gene: TRBV9; d_gene: TRBD1; j_gene: TRBJ2-5; abundance: NA; CDR3nt: TGTGCCAGCAGCGACGCACAGGGGGCGCGGACCCAGTACTTC; CDR3aa: CASSDAQGARTQYF
v_gene: TRBV6-1; d_gene: TRBD2; j_gene: TRBJ2-2; abundance: NA; CDR3nt: TGTGCCAGCAGTCGCCGGGGGGACACCGGGGAGCTGTTTTTT; CDR3aa: CASSRRGDTGELFF
v_gene: TRBV7-2; d_gene: NA; j_gene: TRBJ2-6; abundance: NA; CDR3nt: TGTGCCAGCAGAACCGCCTGGCAGGGTGGGTCTGGGGCCAACGTCCTGACTTTC; CDR3aa: CASRTAWQGGSGANVLTF
v_gene: TRBV6-4; d_gene: NA; j_gene: TRBJ2-7; abundance: NA; CDR3nt: TGTGCCAGCAAGGGCGGGACCCACATTTCCTACGAGCAGTACTTC; CDR3aa: CASKGGTHISYEQYF
v_gene: TRBV11-2; d_gene: NA; j_gene: TRBJ2-1; abundance: NA; CDR3nt: TGTGCCAGCAGCCGTGGGAATAGCAATGAGCAGTTCTTC; CDR3aa: CASSRGNSNEQFF
v_gene: TRBV27; d_gene: NA; j_gene: TRBJ1-6; abundance: NA; CDR3nt: TGTGCCAGCAGTCGAGATTATAATTCACCCCTCCACTTT; CDR3aa: CASSRDYNSPLHF
v_gene: TRBV28; d_gene: NA; j_gene: TRBJ1-1; abundance: NA; CDR3nt: TGTGCCAGCAGTTTAAGAGGGGGGCACAACACTGAAGCTTTCTTT; CDR3aa: CASSLRGGHNTEAFF
v_gene: TRBV11-3; d_gene: NA; j_gene: TRBJ2-7; abundance: NA; CDR3nt: TGTGCCAGCAGCTCCCGGCTAGATCGAGGGGAGCAGTACTTC; CDR3aa: CASSSRLDRGEQYF
v_gene: TRBV4-1; d_gene: TRBD1; j_gene: TRBJ2-5; abundance: NA; CDR3nt: TGCGCCAGCAGCCAAGAACGGGGGCCGGGGGACAGGGGGCAATTGGAGACCCAGTACTTC; CDR3aa: CASSQERGPGDRGQLETQYF
v_gene: TRBV5-1; d_gene: NA; j_gene: TRBJ2-3; abundance: NA; CDR3nt: TGCGCCAGCAGCTTGGCAACAGATACGCAGTATTTT; CDR3aa: CASSLATDTQYF
v_gene: TRBV19; d_gene: NA; j_gene: TRBJ1-5; abundance: NA; CDR3nt: TGTGCCAGTAGTCGCGGGACGGCTAGCAATCAGCCCCAGCATTTT; CDR3aa: CASSRGTASNQPQHF
v_gene: TRBV28; d_gene: TRBD1; j_gene: TRBJ1-1; abundance: NA; CDR3nt: TGTGCCAGCACCGACCAGGACAGGGGGCCTACTGAAGCTTTCTTT; CDR3aa: CASTDQDRGPTEAFF
v_gene: TRBV19; d_gene: NA; j_gene: TRBJ2-7; abundance: NA; CDR3nt: TGTGCCAGTAGCCATGTGACTAGTCAGCGCTACGAGCAGTACTTC; CDR3aa: CASSHVTSQRYEQYF
v_gene: TRBV7-8; d_gene: NA; j_gene: TRBJ2-2; abundance: NA; CDR3nt: TGTGCCAGCAGCCGTGGCTCAGCTTCGACCGGGGAGCTGTTTTTT; CDR3aa: CASSRGSASTGELFF
v_gene: TRBV4-2; d_gene: NA; j_gene: TRBJ1-1; abundance: NA; CDR3nt: TGTGCCAGCAGCCTTTTACAGGGCGTGAACACTGAAGCTTTCTTT; CDR3aa: CASSLLQGVNTEAFF
v_gene: TRBV6-1; d_gene: NA; j_gene: TRBJ2-5; abundance: NA; CDR3nt: TGTGCCAGCAAATCGACAGGCGGGCGAGGTGAGACCCAGTACTTC; CDR3aa: CASKSTGGRGETQYF
v_gene: TRBV30; d_gene: NA; j_gene: TRBJ1-1; abundance: NA; CDR3nt: TGTGCCTGGGGCAGGGTGGATATTGAAGCTTTCTTT; CDR3aa: CAWGRVDIEAFF
v_gene: TRBV16; d_gene: TRBD1; j_gene: TRBJ1-2; abundance: NA; CDR3nt: TGTGCCAGCAGCCCAGACAGGGCCGAAGTAGGGTATGGCTACACCTTC; CDR3aa: CASSPDRAEVGYGYTF
v_gene: TRBV11-2; d_gene: TRBD1; j_gene: TRBJ2-2; abundance: NA; CDR3nt: TGTGCCAGCAACCCGGACAGGGGGCACACCGGGGAGCTGTTTTTT; CDR3aa: CASNPDRGHTGELFF
v_gene: TRBV18; d_gene: NA; j_gene: TRBJ2-3; abundance: NA; CDR3nt: TGTGCCAGCTCACCCAGGGGCAGCGGGGTTAGCACAGATACGCAGTATTTT; CDR3aa: CASSPRGSGVSTDTQYF
v_gene: TRBV7-8; d_gene: TRBD2; j_gene: TRBJ2-2; abundance: NA; CDR3nt: TGTGCCAGCAGCGCAGGACTAGCGGGAGGCGGGGAGCTGTTTTTT; CDR3aa: CASSAGLAGGGELFF
v_gene: TRBV7-8; d_gene: NA; j_gene: TRBJ2-7; abundance: few; CDR3nt: TGTGCCAGCAGCTCCCCTACCGACCGGTACGAGCAGTACTTC; CDR3aa: CASSSPTDRYEQYF
v_gene: TRBV5-6; d_gene: TRBD2; j_gene: TRBJ2-7; abundance: NA; CDR3nt: TGTGCCAGTAGGGTAGCGGGGGGGCCCGACTCCTACGAGCAGTACTTC; CDR3aa: CASRVAGGPDSYEQYF
v_gene: TRBV10-3; d_gene: NA; j_gene: TRBJ1-1; abundance: NA; CDR3nt: TGTGCCATCAGACGTTACAGGCGAGACACTGAAGCTTTCTTT; CDR3aa: CAIRRYRRDTEAFF
v_gene: TRBV4-3; d_gene: NA; j_gene: TRBJ1-1; abundance: NA; CDR3nt: TGCGCCAGTTCGAGGGGACTCATGAACACTGAAGCTTTCTTT; CDR3aa: CASSRGLMNTEAFF
v_gene: TRBV7-6; d_gene: NA; j_gene: TRBJ1-6; abundance: NA; CDR3nt: TGTGCCAGCAGCTTAATGGCTGATTCACCCCTCCACTTT; CDR3aa: CASSLMADSPLHF
v_gene: TRBV7-8; d_gene: TRBD2; j_gene: TRBJ2-7; abundance: NA; CDR3nt: TGTGCCAGCAGCCCCCCGTGGGCGGGGGGGCCGTACGAGCAGTACTTC; CDR3aa: CASSPPWAGGPYEQYF
v_gene: TRBV5-4; d_gene: NA; j_gene: TRBJ2-1; abundance: large; CDR3nt: TGTGCCAGCAGCTTTAAATACAATGAGCAGTTCTTC; CDR3aa: CASSFKYNEQFF
v_gene: TRBV5-1; d_gene: NA; j_gene: TRBJ2-7; abundance: NA; CDR3nt: TGCGCCAGCAGCTTGTGGGCGAACTACGAGCAGTACTTC; CDR3aa: CASSLWANYEQYF
v_gene: TRBV25-1; d_gene: TRBD2; j_gene: TRBJ2-7; abundance: few; CDR3nt: TGTGCCAGCAGTGAGTGGAGGGAGGGCGAGCAGTACTTC; CDR3aa: CASSEWREGEQYF
v_gene: TRBV4-2; d_gene: TRBD2; j_gene: TRBJ2-3; abundance: NA; CDR3nt: TGTGCCAGCAGCCAAGAGGTAGCTAGCGGACCCACAGATACGCAGTATTTT; CDR3aa: CASSQEVASGPTDTQYF
v_gene: TRBV7-2; d_gene: TRBD1; j_gene: TRBJ2-7; abundance: NA; CDR3nt: TGTGCCAGCAGCTCTGACAGGGGGCACTCCTACGAGCAGTACTTC; CDR3aa: CASSSDRGHSYEQYF
v_gene: TRBV10-3; d_gene: TRBD2; j_gene: TRBJ2-3; abundance: NA; CDR3nt: TGTGCCATCAGTGGGGTAGCGGGGGGGGCATATACGCAGTATTTT; CDR3aa: CAISGVAGGAYTQYF
v_gene: TRBV5-4; d_gene: NA; j_gene: TRBJ1-1; abundance: NA; CDR3nt: TGTGCCAGCAGCTTGGACAGAGCGAACACTGAAGCTTTCTTT; CDR3aa: CASSLDRANTEAFF
v_gene: TRBV7-2; d_gene: TRBD1; j_gene: TRBJ2-7; abundance: NA; CDR3nt: TGTGCCAGCAGCTTATCTTTCTCTGGGACAGGTCCCTACGAGCAGTACTTC; CDR3aa: CASSLSFSGTGPYEQYF
v_gene: TRBV7-7; d_gene: TRBD1; j_gene: TRBJ2-5; abundance: NA; CDR3nt: TGTGCCAGCAGCTTAGACCCAGGGGGCCCCCAAGAGACCCAGTACTTC; CDR3aa: CASSLDPGGPQETQYF